The clone carrying this T cell receptor (beta chain) has just a few counts. What it recognizes is unknown. Patients were aged 18 to 65, had disease duration under 2 months, and had newly diagnosed hyperthyroidism. Extraction of PBMCs used roughly 9.4 ml of fresh peripheral blood. The data are from a study of T cells in Graves' hyperthyroidism and ophthalmopathy. Per germline, CDR1 DFQATT and CDR2 SNEGSKA (reference sequence). The V gene lost 0 bases and the J gene lost 0 bases, with 6 bases spanning the gap. This CDR3 spans 13 amino acids. Whole-study results and caveats: The model anticipated ophthalmopathy a median approximately 6.6 months pre-onset. Most expanded thyroid clonotypes above 0.001 recurred in blood.

The source material, RNA transcripts, was used to amplify TCR beta CDR3 regions. The HTBI primer set was used in a first-round RT-PCR of the TCR CDR3. MiXCR was run by TCRdb on the multiplex PCR reads, yielding one entry per CDR3 protein. Counted here are 460,000 or so distinct CDR3 sequences, 13% to 15% occurring once; the ten biggest clones make up about a sixth. Sequenced: blood. The chain links TRBV20-1 to TRBJ2-7, with D unresolved. The receptor's source is a woman between 18 and 30 years old with Graves' hyperthyroidism. CDR3 DNA sequence: TGCAGTGCTAGAGAACTTAGCTCCTACGAGCAGTACTTC. Its translation is CSARELSSYEQYF.